Presented here are 5 T cell receptor beta chains from one specimen sequenced in a study of blood T cell repertoires in COVID-19. Some clones are missing from TCRdb's copy, which holds only in-frame ones; the method was immunoSEQ multiplex PCR. The sample records tens of thousands of clones, more than 65% being singletons. The sample consisted of peripheral blood. The origin of the receptors is a woman between 50 and 59 years old with acute or convalescent COVID-19.

This clone was seen more than once but under ten times. The V gene is TRBV4-2, the J gene TRBJ2-7; D is possibly TRBD1 (5 bases). Deletions cut 1 base from V and 5 bases from J, with 27 bases between. The germline V gene has CDR1 LGHNA and CDR2 YNFKEQ. The CDR3 is 19 amino acids. CDR3 in amino acids: CASSQVDGAGATAFNEQYF. Here the CDR3 DNA reads TGTGCCAGCAGCCAAGTGGATGGGGCTGGGGCGACAGCCTTTAACGAGCAGTACTTC.

This clone was recorded many times. CDR3 sequence reads: CSVAAGVNQPQHF. The CDR3 region has the DNA TGCAGCGTGGCGGCAGGGGTCAATCAGCCCCAGCATTTT. The chain is built from TRBV29-1 and TRBJ1-5, with D perhaps matching TRBD1 (6 bases). The CDR3 covers 13 residues. Trimming took 6 bases from V and 3 from J, leaving 12 bases between them. Looked up from germline, CDR1 is SQVTM and CDR2 is ANQGSEA.

CDR3 sequence (DNA): TGTGCCAGCAGTTACTACGCGGGGCAGCCCCAGCATTTT. Its protein is CASSYYAGQPQHF. The chain is built from TRBV6-5 and TRBJ1-5; D is uncertain. V lost 1 base and J 7 bases, leaving 8 bases between the germline ends. The CDR3 loop spans 13 amino acids. Looked up from germline, CDR1 is MNHEY and CDR2 is SVGAGI.

The chain carries TRBV2 and TRBJ2-1; 11 bases are a match to TRBD1. Trimming removed 5 bases from V and 7 bases from J; junction bases left unmatched: 4. The CDR3 consists of 14 residues. The germline gives CDR1 SNHLY, CDR2 FYNNEI. CDR3: CASSRDRGTNEQFF. The CDR3 bases are TGTGCCAGCAGTAGGGACAGGGGGACAAATGAGCAGTTCTTC.

This chain connects TRBV12-3 or TRBV12-4 to TRBJ1-1; no firm D call. There are 12 residues in the CDR3. The germline V and J ends were trimmed by 5 bases and 1 base, with 5 bases remaining between them. For the CDR3, the DNA is TGTGCCAGCAGTCCCAGGAACACTGAAGCTTTCTTT. It translates to CASSPRNTEAFF.